This is a list of T cell receptor beta chains from one sample in a study of spatial heterogeneity in lung cancer. TCRdb re-derived calls from the 5' RACE reads in MiXCR, one entry per CDR3 protein. The table has about 82,000 distinct CDR3 sequences, around 13% seen once; the top ten hold 4.6%. This sample comprised PBMCs, obtained at surgery. Every receptor here comes from a male donor with early-stage non-small cell lung cancer. Both conserved end residues are trimmed from each CDR3. Rows give clone size only sometimes, using once, few, many, or a class for an expanded clone.

clone_size	v_call	j_call	cdr3_aa
few	TRBV14	TRBJ1-2	ASSQDIVAGNNYGYT
NA	TRBV5-1	TRBJ1-2	ASSLGQGRHYGYT
NA	TRBV23-1	TRBJ2-5	ASSQYGLHVQETQY
few	TRBV5-1	TRBJ2-3	ASSLDLTEPYTQY
NA	TRBV20-1	TRBJ2-3	SARGERGATDTQY
few	TRBV12-3/TRBV12-4	TRBJ1-2	ASRATGEAKGYT
NA	TRBV3-1	TRBJ2-1	ASSQEGAYFSYNEQF
few	TRBV3-1	TRBJ2-7	ASSQDSSGAYEQY
NA	TRBV7-9	TRBJ2-7	ASSLDAQGYEQY
NA	TRBV20-1	TRBJ2-1	SARDGAGGPLEQF
NA	TRBV6-1	TRBJ2-7	ASSRSPGQGTYEQY
NA	TRBV18	TRBJ2-1	ASSLPGQGKENEQF
few	TRBV6-2/TRBV6-3	TRBJ2-7	ASSYSGQIYEQY
NA	TRBV6-5	TRBJ1-2	ASRATANYGYT
NA	TRBV7-2	TRBJ1-1	ASSRQMNTEAF
few	TRBV3-1	TRBJ1-6	ASSQAGQHPSPLH
many	TRBV7-9	TRBJ1-1	ASSRTATTNTEAF
few	TRBV7-6	TRBJ2-1	ASSLGPSGRGRDEQF
NA	TRBV2	TRBJ1-5	ASSEWGQVQPQH
few	TRBV3-1	TRBJ1-1	ASSQAQGAGAF
many	TRBV3-1	TRBJ2-6	ASSPQPYSGANVLT
NA	TRBV7-9	TRBJ2-7	ASRPRDGPTYEQY
many	TRBV5-4	TRBJ2-2	ASSLGPLTTGELF
many	TRBV2	TRBJ2-6	ASSEVESGANVLT
many	TRBV6-6	TRBJ1-6	ASSILVGGGSPLH
medium-sized	TRBV12-3/TRBV12-4	TRBJ1-1	ASSFGGNTEAF